The rows below give T cell receptor beta chains drawn from one sample of a study of cytomegalovirus exposure and HLA in healthy donors. Some clones are missing from TCRdb's copy, which holds only in-frame ones; the method was immunoSEQ multiplex PCR. The table lists a few hundred thousand clones, 81% of them singletons. The specimen was PBMCs. The receptors derive from a woman aged 60-75 years in good health and CMV-seropositive. Both conserved end residues are part of each CDR3. Fields, in order: V gene, J gene, CDR3 protein.

V: TRBV5-1
J: TRBJ2-7
CDR3: CASSSRLAGESYEQYF

V: TRBV5-1
J: TRBJ2-3
CDR3: CASSLGSSGRTDTQYF

V: TRBV5-1
J: TRBJ1-1
CDR3: CASSPGQGQKVTEAFF

V: TRBV12-2
J: TRBJ1-2
CDR3: CASRLGSRDIVCTF

V: TRBV2
J: TRBJ2-7
CDR3: CASVGAGEKSYEQYF

V: TRBV2
J: TRBJ1-1
CDR3: CASNRQLNTEAFF

V: TRBV11-2
J: TRBJ1-3
CDR3: CASSPWTPGNSGNTIYF

V: TRBV2
J: TRBJ1-2
CDR3: CASSGLRGANYGYTF

V: TRBV4-1
J: TRBJ2-1
CDR3: CASSSFLRGNEQFF

V: TRBV19
J: TRBJ2-1
CDR3: CASSLSSRRAYNEQFF

V: TRBV11-2
J: TRBJ1-5
CDR3: CASSLGQSNQPQHF

V: TRBV27
J: TRBJ2-2
CDR3: CASKRQGAADTGELFF

V: TRBV5-1
J: TRBJ2-1
CDR3: CASSLKGSGTGEQFF

V: TRBV10-2
J: TRBJ2-3
CDR3: CASSWTSGRTDTQYF

V: TRBV19
J: TRBJ1-2
CDR3: CASKEGGGELGGYTF

V: TRBV28
J: TRBJ2-7
CDR3: CASSYPGDSYEQYF

V: TRBV14
J: TRBJ2-2
CDR3: CASSQVGRGELFF